This T cell receptor (beta chain) was recovered during a study of T cell responses to AZD1222 COVID-19 vaccine. The overall study: Second-dose timings of about 4 or about 12 weeks were pooled. Study-wide points: Only 5 or 6 AZD1222 recipients were seropositive at baseline.

This CDR3 comprises 13 residues. Germline lookup yields CDR1 SGHTA and CDR2 FQGNSA. Regarding this clone: Its antigen is not identified. The junction shows a germline mismatch at one end, possibly a read error.

Clones were sequenced by immunoSEQ multiplex PCR, and TCRdb holds only the in-frame ones, with some missing. The sample records about 150,000 clones, 80% to 90% being singletons. The clonotype comes from an adult in good health. The input for sequencing was peripheral blood, taken on day 0 of AZD1222 vaccination. V and J are TRBV7-2 and TRBJ2-2, with D hard to call. The CDR3 DNA follows: TGTGCCAGCAGCCCCTGGAACGCCGGGGAGCTGTTTTTT. Its protein is CASSPWNAGELFF.